This TCR beta chain emerged from a study of blood T cell repertoires in COVID-19. Study context: Whether acute or convalescent, the COVID-19 samples came from the United States, Italy and Spain. Sources were T cells, B-cell-depleted T cells, or PBMCs; the material itself was cDNA or gDNA.

In the study's own analysis: By means of reference gene primer amplification, nucleated cell counts were estimated. The repertoire was sequenced with immunoSEQ multiplex PCR; TCRdb's copy has only in-frame clones and lacks some. V and J calls and clone size are given by that table; D and trimming were obtained from the DNA. The sample lists tens of thousands of clones; around 74% were seen once. The CDR3 totals 16 residues. CDR1 is SGDLS and CDR2 is YYNGEE in the germline V gene. V was clipped by 0 bases and J by 4 bases, with 14 bases between them. This clone was seen more than once but under ten times.

The rearrangement links TRBV9 to TRBJ2-1, with D tentatively TRBD2 (5 bases). Material: peripheral blood. The source is a woman aged 45-65 years with active or convalescent COVID-19. The DNA of the CDR3 is TGTGCCAGCAGCGTAGGACCGGACTCCCAGTACAATGAGCAGTTCTTC. This gives the protein CASSVGPDSQYNEQFF.